A single sample gave rise to the 18 T cell receptor beta chains below, sequenced in a study of T-cell reconstitution after alpha-beta-depleted transplantation in children. Library preparation (for TCRbeta) was performed with unique molecular identifiers. TCRdb reprocessed the PCR reads with MiXCR, giving one entry per CDR3 protein. In the table there are 750,000 to 950,000 distinct CDR3 sequences, approximately 15% of which are singletons. This sample comprised PBMCs, mostly from graft donor cells, obtained 360 days after TCRalphabeta/CD19-depleted stem cell transplant. These receptors were collected from a male patient younger than 18 who had a stem cell transplant for acute lymphoblastic leukemia, so the T cells may come from the graft donor.

The gene calls are TRBV5-6 and TRBJ1-2; D is unclear. The CDR3 extends over 13 amino acids. The V end lost 4 bases, the J end lost 5 bases, and 12 bases lay between the germline ends. Germline values: CDR1 SGHDT, CDR2 YYEEEE. The CDR3 here is CASSHPDLYGYTF. The CDR3 DNA reads as TGTGCCAGCAGCCATCCGGACTTATATGGCTACACCTTC.

This clonotype was seen a handful of times. The genes are TRBV27 and TRBJ1-1; a weak D match, TRBD1 (5 bases). CDR1 and CDR2 (germline): MNHEY, SMNVEV (reference sequence). This CDR3 is 13 amino acids long. V lost 3 bases and J 8 bases, leaving 13 bases between the germline ends. CDR3 residues: CASSFRQHLEAFF. DNA of the CDR3: TGTGCCAGCAGTTTCCGACAGCACCTCGAAGCTTTCTTT.

The rearrangement joins TRBV9 to TRBJ2-2, with D possibly TRBD1 on 6 matching bases. This CDR3 has 15 amino acids. Trimming removed 4 bases from V and 2 bases from J, with 12 bases in between. The V gene's germline CDR1 is SGDLS and CDR2 YYNGEE. The CDR3: CASSIGTLNTGELFF. The CDR3 bases are TGTGCCAGCAGCATCGGGACACTTAACACCGGGGAGCTGTTTTTT.

This chain joins TRBV5-1 and TRBJ2-3; no clear D. Per the germline V gene, CDR1 is SGHRS and CDR2 is YFSETQ. Trimming removed 2 bases from V and 0 bases from J, with 7 bases in between. This CDR3 region has 14 residues. As DNA, the CDR3 is TGCGCCAGCAGCTTTCTATCTAGCACAGATACGCAGTATTTT. Amino acid sequence: CASSFLSSTDTQYF.

This clonotype was counted only a few times. J is TRBJ1-1 and V is TRBV6-5; D unclear. This CDR3 region has 12 residues. V was cut by 6 bases and J by 1 base, with 6 bases left in between. Germline V gene lookup returns CDR1 MNHEY and CDR2 SVGAGI. The CDR3 DNA reads TGTGCCAGCAGCCGTGAGAACACTGAAGCTTTCTTT. Its protein is CASSRENTEAFF.

In this sample, this clonotype turned up once. The CDR3 ends on some other residue instead of the conserved phenylalanine or tryptophan, so this is likely a read error. The chain uses TRBV5-1 and TRBJ1-5; D is undetermined. CDR3 length equals 13 residues. Germline assignment: CDR1 SGHRS and CDR2 YFSETQ. V lost 4 bases and J 1 base, leaving 6 bases between the germline ends. CDR3 bases: TGCGCCAGCAGCCCGGGGAGCAATCAGCCCCAGCATTGT. Its protein product is CASSPGSNQPQHC.

This sequence joins TRBV20-1 and TRBJ2-7; perhaps TRBD2 as D (7 bases). CDR1 DFQATT and CDR2 SNEGSKA come from the germline V gene (reference sequence). This CDR3 comprises 13 residues. V lost 2 bases and J lost 7, with 15 bases in between. In nucleotides, the CDR3 is TGCAGTGCTAGAAAGCCGGGGAGGGGGGAGCAGTACTTC. Its protein is CSARKPGRGEQYF.

The J gene is TRBJ2-1, the V gene TRBV12-3 or TRBV12-4; a weak D match, TRBD2 (5 bases). The CDR3 is 15 amino acids. Trimming shortened V by 6 bases and J by 2 bases, and 14 bases separated the two germline ends. CDR3 DNA sequence: TGTGCCAGCAGCGTGGTGAGCGGAACCTACAATGAGCAGTTCTTC. Amino acids: CASSVVSGTYNEQFF.

The chain joins TRBV5-5 to TRBJ2-3, with D hard to call. The CDR3 contains 13 residues. V dropped 4 bases and J dropped 7 bases, with 13 bases sitting between them. Germline-derived CDR1 and CDR2 are SGHKS and YYEKEE (reference sequence). The CDR3 sequence is CASSTWITNTQYF. The CDR3 DNA is TGTGCCAGCAGCACTTGGATCACTAATACGCAGTATTTT. The entire variable domain, with the rest obtained from reference TRBV5-5 and TRBJ2-3, is as follows: DAGVTQSPTHLIKTRGQQVTLRCSPISGHKSVSWYQQVLGQGPQFIFQYYEKEERGRGNFPDRFSARQFPNYSSELNVNALLLGDSALYLCASSTWITNTQYFGPGTRLTVL.

CDR3 loop: CSASLRARGTYNEQFF. CDR3 nucleotide sequence: TGCAGTGCTTCTCTAAGGGCCCGTGGAACCTACAATGAGCAGTTCTTC. The genes are TRBV20-1 and TRBJ2-1, with D unresolved. Trimming stripped 5 bases from V and 2 bases from J, with 19 bases between. The CDR3 covers 16 residues. Germline V gene lookup returns CDR1 DFQATT and CDR2 SNEGSKA (reference sequence).

This clonotype was recorded once. The V gene is TRBV13, the J gene TRBJ1-4; possibly TRBD1 for D (6 bases). The CDR3 sequence is 14 residues long. The germline V gene encodes CDR1 PRHDT and CDR2 FYEKMQ (reference sequence). Trimming removed 6 bases at V and 4 bases at J, with 12 bases between. The CDR3 nucleotides read TGTGCCAGCAGTAACAGGGCTAGTAATGAAAAACTGTTTTTT. Translated, it gives CASSNRASNEKLFF.

This clonotype was observed a handful of times. This rearrangement joins TRBV12-3 or TRBV12-4 to TRBJ2-7; no definite D call. Trimming pared 6 bases from V and 0 bases from J, leaving 15 bases between. This CDR3 has 15 amino acids. CDR3 in amino acids: CASSPGGVSSYEQYF. DNA for the CDR3: TGTGCCAGCAGCCCTGGCGGAGTGAGCTCCTACGAGCAGTACTTC.

The chain combines TRBV10-3 with TRBJ1-2; no clear D. Looked up from germline, CDR1 is ENHRY and CDR2 is SYGVKD. The ends were cut back, 7 bases at V and 1 base at J, with 16 bases in the middle. The CDR3 is 15 residues long. CDR3 region: CAINQRTGLNYGYTF. The CDR3 bases are TGTGCCATCAACCAGCGGACGGGTCTTAACTATGGCTACACCTTC.

In its sample, this clonotype was seen a few times. V usage is TRBV5-1 and J usage is TRBJ2-1; no clear D. CDR3 length: 14 amino acids. The germline V gene encodes CDR1 SGHRS and CDR2 YFSETQ. The V end was cut by 4 bases, the J end by 5 bases, with 13 bases between. Written as DNA, the CDR3 is TGCGCCAGCAGCCCGACCCCTCCGGACAATGAGCAGTTCTTC. Amino acid sequence: CASSPTPPDNEQFF.

This clonotype was detected many times. The chain links TRBV12-3 or TRBV12-4 to TRBJ2-3; D is possibly TRBD1 (6 bases). Between the trimmed V and J ends, which lost 8 bases and 7 bases, there was a span of 19 bases. The CDR3 has 14 amino acids. As DNA, the CDR3 is TGTGCCAGCGACGGCACAGGGAGACCATATACGCAGTATTTT. Its translation: CASDGTGRPYTQYF.

In nucleotides, the CDR3 is TGTGCCAGCTCACCTGACAGAAAGAACACTGAAGCTTTCTTT. Translating gives CASSPDRKNTEAFF. The chain recombines TRBV18 with TRBJ1-1, with D possibly being TRBD1 (5 bases). Germline loops: CDR1 KGHSH, CDR2 LQKENI. V was pared by 3 bases and J by 1 base, with 9 bases between. This CDR3 is built from 14 residues.

This clonotype was counted only a few times. The chain uses TRBV3-1 and TRBJ2-7, with D tentatively TRBD2 (5 bases). The V and J ends lost 4 bases and 3 bases respectively, with 10 bases between them. The CDR3 loop spans 13 amino acids. Germline CDR1 is LGHDT and CDR2 is YNNKEL (reference sequence). This chain's CDR3 is CASSRAEGYEQYF. CDR3 DNA sequence: TGTGCCAGCAGCCGCGCCGAGGGCTACGAGCAGTACTTC.

This clonotype was seen a few times. V and J are TRBV4-1 and TRBJ2-7, with 8 bases lining up with TRBD2. CDR1 and CDR2 from the germline V gene are MGHRA and YSYEKL. The V and J ends lost 3 bases and 3 bases, in that order; junction bases with no gene match: 10. The CDR3 is made up of 16 amino acids. CDR3 nucleotide sequence: TGCGCCAGCAGCCAGGGGCCCGGGACTAGTAACTACGAGCAGTACTTC. Protein product: CASSQGPGTSNYEQYF.